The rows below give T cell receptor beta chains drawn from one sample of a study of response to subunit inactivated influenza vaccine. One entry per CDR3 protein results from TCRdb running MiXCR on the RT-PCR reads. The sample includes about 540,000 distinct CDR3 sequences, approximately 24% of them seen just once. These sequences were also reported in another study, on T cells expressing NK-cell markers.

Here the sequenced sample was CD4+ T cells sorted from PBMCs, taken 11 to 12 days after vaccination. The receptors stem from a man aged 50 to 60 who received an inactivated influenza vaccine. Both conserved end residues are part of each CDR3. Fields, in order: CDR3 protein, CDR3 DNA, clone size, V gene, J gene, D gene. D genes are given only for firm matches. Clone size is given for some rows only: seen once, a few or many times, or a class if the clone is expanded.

CDR3aa: CASSTQVTEAFF; CDR3nt: TGTGCCAGCAGTACACAGGTCACTGAAGCTTTCTTT; abundance: NA; v_gene: TRBV12-3/TRBV12-4; j_gene: TRBJ1-1; d_gene: NA
CDR3aa: CASSRGEAFSYEQYF; CDR3nt: TGTGCCAGCAGCCGCGGGGAGGCTTTCTCCTACGAGCAGTACTTC; abundance: NA; v_gene: TRBV5-4; j_gene: TRBJ2-7; d_gene: NA
CDR3aa: CASSRPRGPYEQYF; CDR3nt: TGTGCCAGCAGCCGTCCCAGGGGGCCCTACGAGCAGTACTTC; abundance: few; v_gene: TRBV11-2; j_gene: TRBJ2-7; d_gene: TRBD1
CDR3aa: CASSARGSSRYEQYF; CDR3nt: TGTGCCAGCAGTGCGAGGGGGTCTAGTAGGTACGAGCAGTACTTC; abundance: NA; v_gene: TRBV7-8; j_gene: TRBJ2-7; d_gene: NA
CDR3aa: CASNRSGGRRKETQYF; CDR3nt: TGTGCCAGCAATCGGAGCGGGGGCCGCCGGAAAGAGACCCAGTACTTC; abundance: few; v_gene: TRBV12-3/TRBV12-4; j_gene: TRBJ2-5; d_gene: TRBD2
CDR3aa: CASSLSSGSLTQYF; CDR3nt: TGTGCCAGCAGTTTGTCCAGTGGCTCTCTTACGCAGTATTTT; abundance: few; v_gene: TRBV28; j_gene: TRBJ2-3; d_gene: NA
CDR3aa: CASSLSRRGNIQYF; CDR3nt: TGTGCCAGCAGCTTATCCCGCAGGGGAAACATTCAGTACTTC; abundance: few; v_gene: TRBV7-2; j_gene: TRBJ2-4; d_gene: NA
CDR3aa: CASSWRQGSVAEAFF; CDR3nt: TGTGCCAGCAGCTGGAGACAGGGGTCTGTCGCTGAAGCTTTCTTT; abundance: few; v_gene: TRBV7-2; j_gene: TRBJ1-1; d_gene: TRBD1
CDR3aa: CASSLGGGADSPLHF; CDR3nt: TGTGCCAGCAGCTTAGGTGGGGGCGCGGATTCACCCCTCCACTTT; abundance: NA; v_gene: TRBV7-6; j_gene: TRBJ1-6; d_gene: NA
CDR3aa: CASSVLAGSYEQYF; CDR3nt: TGTGCCAGCAGCGTATTAGCGGGATCGTACGAGCAGTACTTC; abundance: few; v_gene: TRBV9; j_gene: TRBJ2-7; d_gene: TRBD2
CDR3aa: CASSFGRRNEQFF; CDR3nt: TGTGCCAGCAGCTTCGGTCGCCGCAATGAGCAGTTCTTC; abundance: once; v_gene: TRBV7-2; j_gene: TRBJ2-1; d_gene: NA
CDR3aa: CASRTGGANTEAFF; CDR3nt: TGTGCCAGCAGGACAGGGGGCGCGAACACTGAAGCTTTCTTT; abundance: many; v_gene: TRBV28; j_gene: TRBJ1-1; d_gene: TRBD1
CDR3aa: CATSRGSNEQFF; CDR3nt: TGTGCCACCAGTCGCGGAAGCAATGAGCAGTTCTTC; abundance: many; v_gene: TRBV24-1; j_gene: TRBJ2-1; d_gene: NA
CDR3aa: CSAVSGTVYNEQFF; CDR3nt: TGCAGTGCTGTATCCGGGACAGTATACAATGAGCAGTTCTTC; abundance: NA; v_gene: TRBV20-1; j_gene: TRBJ2-1; d_gene: TRBD1
CDR3aa: CASSPGRETQFF; CDR3nt: TGTGCCAGCAGCCCCGGACGAGAAACTCAGTTCTTC; abundance: few; v_gene: TRBV28; j_gene: TRBJ2-1; d_gene: NA
CDR3aa: CASSVSGNSYNEQFF; CDR3nt: TGTGCCAGCAGCGTTAGCGGGAACTCCTACAATGAGCAGTTCTTC; abundance: many; v_gene: TRBV9; j_gene: TRBJ2-1; d_gene: TRBD2
CDR3aa: CASSFRHQETQYF; CDR3nt: TGTGCCAGCAGTTTCAGGCACCAAGAGACCCAGTACTTC; abundance: NA; v_gene: TRBV12-3/TRBV12-4; j_gene: TRBJ2-5; d_gene: NA
CDR3aa: CASSFGNSPLDTQYF; CDR3nt: TGCGCCAGCAGCTTTGGTAATAGCCCCCTCGATACGCAGTATTTT; abundance: NA; v_gene: TRBV5-1; j_gene: TRBJ2-3; d_gene: NA
CDR3aa: CASSEGPWEKLFF; CDR3nt: TGCGCCAGCAGTGAGGGTCCTTGGGAAAAACTGTTTTTT; abundance: few; v_gene: TRBV10-2; j_gene: TRBJ1-4; d_gene: NA
CDR3aa: CASSFGTGGERAFF; CDR3nt: TGTGCCAGCAGTTTTGGGACAGGGGGCGAGCGAGCTTTCTTT; abundance: NA; v_gene: TRBV12-3/TRBV12-4; j_gene: TRBJ1-1; d_gene: TRBD1